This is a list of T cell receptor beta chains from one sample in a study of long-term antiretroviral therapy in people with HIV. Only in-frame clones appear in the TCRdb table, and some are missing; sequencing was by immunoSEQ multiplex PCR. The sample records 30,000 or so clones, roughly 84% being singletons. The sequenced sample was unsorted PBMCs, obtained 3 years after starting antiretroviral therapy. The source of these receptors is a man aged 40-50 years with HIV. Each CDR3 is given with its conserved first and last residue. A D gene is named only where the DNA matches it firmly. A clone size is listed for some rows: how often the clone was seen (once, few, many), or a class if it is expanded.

cdr3_aa: CASSREPGLAGGGHEQFF
cdr3_nt: TGTGCCAGCAGCCGCGAACCGGGACTAGCGGGAGGGGGGCATGAGCAGTTCTTC
d_call: TRBD2
clone_size: .
j_call: TRBJ2-1
v_call: TRBV13

cdr3_aa: CASSLVGDRVSYNEQFF
cdr3_nt: TGCGCCAGCAGCTTGGTGGGGGACAGGGTATCTTACAATGAGCAGTTCTTC
d_call: TRBD1
clone_size: .
j_call: TRBJ2-1
v_call: TRBV5-1

cdr3_aa: CASSSDRHSNQSQHF
cdr3_nt: TGTGCCAGCAGTTCGGACAGACATAGCAATCAGTCCCAGCATTTT
d_call: .
clone_size: .
j_call: TRBJ1-5
v_call: TRBV7-9

cdr3_aa: CATSRGLAGADTQYF
cdr3_nt: TGTGCCACCAGCAGAGGACTAGCGGGAGCAGATACGCAGTATTTT
d_call: TRBD2
clone_size: .
j_call: TRBJ2-3
v_call: TRBV15

cdr3_aa: CASSLIGQGSGNTIYF
cdr3_nt: TGTGCCAGCAGCTTAATCGGACAGGGGTCTGGAAACACCATATATTTT
d_call: TRBD1
clone_size: .
j_call: TRBJ1-3
v_call: TRBV13

cdr3_aa: CASSLNPPGGQPQHF
cdr3_nt: TGTGCCAGCTCACTTAACCCCCCCGGCGGTCAGCCCCAGCATTTT
d_call: .
clone_size: .
j_call: TRBJ1-5
v_call: TRBV18

cdr3_aa: CATSRDPKQDTQYF
cdr3_nt: TGTGCCACCAGCAGAGATCCAAAGCAAGATACGCAGTATTTT
d_call: .
clone_size: .
j_call: TRBJ2-3
v_call: TRBV15

cdr3_aa: CASSDGTGAYEQYF
cdr3_nt: TGTGCCAGCAGTGACGGGACAGGGGCCTACGAGCAGTACTTC
d_call: TRBD1
clone_size: .
j_call: TRBJ2-7
v_call: TRBV6-1

cdr3_aa: CASHDPTVSPYNEQFF
cdr3_nt: TGCGCCAGTCACGACCCGACAGTTAGCCCCTACAATGAGCAGTTCTTC
d_call: .
clone_size: .
j_call: TRBJ2-1
v_call: TRBV23-1

cdr3_aa: CASSLLGAGQGEEQYF
cdr3_nt: TGTGCCAGCAGCTTGCTGGGCGCGGGACAGGGTGAAGAGCAGTACTTC
d_call: TRBD1
clone_size: .
j_call: TRBJ2-7
v_call: TRBV5-6

cdr3_aa: CASSEGGTASLNQPQHF
cdr3_nt: TGTGCCAGCAGTGAGGGGGGGACAGCTTCCCTCAATCAGCCCCAGCATTTT
d_call: TRBD1
clone_size: once
j_call: TRBJ1-5
v_call: TRBV2

cdr3_aa: CAISVTPSSGANVLTF
cdr3_nt: TGTGCCATCAGTGTGACACCTAGCTCTGGGGCCAACGTCCTGACTTTC
d_call: .
clone_size: .
j_call: TRBJ2-6
v_call: TRBV10-3

cdr3_aa: CASTPGDRLDTQYF
cdr3_nt: TGTGCCAGCACCCCGGGGGACAGATTAGATACGCAGTATTTT
d_call: .
clone_size: .
j_call: TRBJ2-3
v_call: TRBV27

cdr3_aa: CASSERRGTGTRHNYGYTF
cdr3_nt: TGTGCCAGCAGTGAACGCCGGGGGACAGGGACCCGTCATAACTATGGCTACACCTTC
d_call: TRBD1
clone_size: .
j_call: TRBJ1-2
v_call: TRBV6-1

cdr3_aa: CASSSGLNSGNTIYF
cdr3_nt: TGTGCCAGCAGTTCCGGGTTGAACTCTGGAAACACCATATATTTT
d_call: .
clone_size: .
j_call: TRBJ1-3
v_call: TRBV6-5

cdr3_aa: CASSSSSGLRNTGELFF
cdr3_nt: TGCGCCAGCAGCTCGTCTAGCGGGCTTAGGAACACCGGGGAGCTGTTTTTT
d_call: TRBD2
clone_size: .
j_call: TRBJ2-2
v_call: TRBV5-1

cdr3_aa: CASSATGFGTEAFF
cdr3_nt: TGCGCCAGCAGCGCTACAGGGTTCGGGACTGAAGCTTTCTTT
d_call: .
clone_size: .
j_call: TRBJ1-1
v_call: TRBV5-1

cdr3_aa: CASSELDRVTSYEQYF
cdr3_nt: TGTGCCAGCAGTGAACTTGACAGGGTGACCTCCTACGAGCAGTACTTC
d_call: TRBD1
clone_size: few
j_call: TRBJ2-7
v_call: TRBV2

cdr3_aa: CASSLYTGTNEKLFF
cdr3_nt: TGTGCCAGCAGTCTTTATACAGGCACTAATGAAAAACTGTTTTTT
d_call: .
clone_size: .
j_call: TRBJ1-4
v_call: TRBV6-5

cdr3_aa: CASSLRHGATNEKLFF
cdr3_nt: TGTGCCAGCAGCTTAAGGCACGGTGCAACTAATGAAAAACTGTTTTTT
d_call: .
clone_size: .
j_call: TRBJ1-4
v_call: TRBV7-8

cdr3_aa: CASSVATLYGYTF
cdr3_nt: TGTGCCAGCAGCGTAGCCACGCTGTATGGCTACACCTTC
d_call: .
clone_size: .
j_call: TRBJ1-2
v_call: TRBV9

cdr3_aa: CASSVGSGNTGELFF
cdr3_nt: TGTGCCAGCAGCGTTGGGAGCGGGAACACCGGGGAGCTGTTTTTT
d_call: .
clone_size: .
j_call: TRBJ2-2
v_call: TRBV9

cdr3_aa: CASSYGAGPNTEAFF
cdr3_nt: TGTGCCAGCAGTTACGGGGCAGGACCGAACACTGAAGCTTTCTTT
d_call: .
clone_size: .
j_call: TRBJ1-1
v_call: TRBV6-5

cdr3_aa: CASSPGRHSGANVLTF
cdr3_nt: TGCGCCAGCAGTCCGGGACGGCACTCTGGGGCCAACGTCCTGACTTTC
d_call: .
clone_size: .
j_call: TRBJ2-6
v_call: TRBV10-1

cdr3_aa: CASSQDIGQPQHF
cdr3_nt: TGCGCCAGCAGCCAAGATATAGGCCAGCCCCAGCATTTT
d_call: .
clone_size: .
j_call: TRBJ1-5
v_call: TRBV4-1

cdr3_aa: CASSDGLAGGSNPYEQYF
cdr3_nt: TGTGCCAGCAGCGATGGACTAGCGGGAGGATCTAACCCCTACGAGCAGTACTTC
d_call: TRBD2
clone_size: .
j_call: TRBJ2-7
v_call: TRBV5-4

cdr3_aa: CASSLGRFEQYF
cdr3_nt: TGTGCCAGCTCGCTGGGGAGGTTCGAGCAGTACTTC
d_call: .
clone_size: .
j_call: TRBJ2-7
v_call: TRBV18